This note documents a single TCR beta chain sequence. Its specificity is unknown. CDR3 length: 13 amino acids. V was pared by 5 bases and J by 1 base, with 8 bases between. Germline CDR1 is SGHTA and CDR2 is FQGNSA. This entry comes from a study of OX40 agonist ivuxolimab in advanced cancers. In the study overall: With a range of about 23 to 85, age averaged roughly 60 years, and 75% to 90% were male.

Assay used: immunoSEQ multiplex PCR; TCRdb lists only in-frame clones, some missing. The profile shows 50,000 to 75,000 clones, roughly 84% of them singletons. Study-wide points: Low normalized T-cell clonal expansion was additionally recorded for some nonresponders. Expanded clones were, on average, more numerous in CD8+ T cells than in CD4+.

This specimen was CD4+ or CD8+ T cells sorted from blood, taken in a trial of the OX40 agonist ivuxolimab. The clonotype was recovered from an adult with an advanced solid tumor such as melanoma, head and neck, liver or kidney cancer. The chain combines TRBV7-2 with TRBJ1-2, with a tentative D call TRBD1 (5 bases). The CDR3 sequence: CASSADSNYGYTF. The CDR3 coding sequence is TGTGCCAGCAGCGCTGACAGTAACTATGGCTACACCTTC.